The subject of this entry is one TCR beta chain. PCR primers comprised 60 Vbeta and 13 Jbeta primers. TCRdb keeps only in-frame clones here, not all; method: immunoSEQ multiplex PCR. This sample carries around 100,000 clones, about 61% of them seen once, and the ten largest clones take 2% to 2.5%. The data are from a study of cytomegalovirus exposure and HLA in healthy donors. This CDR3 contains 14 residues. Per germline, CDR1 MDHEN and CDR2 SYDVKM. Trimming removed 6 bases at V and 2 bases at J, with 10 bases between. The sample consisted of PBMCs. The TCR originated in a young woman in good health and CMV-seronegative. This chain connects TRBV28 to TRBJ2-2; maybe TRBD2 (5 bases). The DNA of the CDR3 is TGTGCCAGCAGCCCAGGACTTAACACCGGGGAGCTGTTTTTT. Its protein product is CASSPGLNTGELFF.